The present TCR beta chain was sequenced within a study of T cell repertoires in cytomegalovirus infection. The CDR3 runs to 14 residues. With 5 bases removed from V and 2 bases from J, the gap between germline ends came to 12 bases. Germline V lookup: CDR1 SGHVS, CDR2 FQNEAQ. This clonotype was counted ten times or more. What it binds is unknown. Broader study findings: The cumulative frequency of public TCR beta families distinguished individuals who carried CMV together with the relevant HLA.

From the reads, TCRdb called clonotypes with MiXCR, one entry per CDR3 protein. The data contain some 150,000 distinct CDR3 sequences, about 6.5% of them singletons. V is TRBV7-8 and J is TRBJ1-2; a possible D gene is TRBD1 (5 bases). The sequence came from a human donor in good health (CMV status not recorded). Some clones in this sample may be carry-over from other donors' samples. The source material was PBMCs. The CDR3 bases are TGTGCCAGCAGCCCGACAGCATTGAACTATGGCTACACCTTC. This encodes CASSPTALNYGYTF.